This T cell receptor (beta chain) was recovered during a study of cytomegalovirus exposure and HLA in healthy donors. Study-wide context: HLA-typed donors were the source of tens of millions of unique TCRs, which an early data release held.

The CDR3 is 14 amino acids. CDR1 is LNHDA, CDR2 SQIVND, per germline (reference sequence). This clone has a single count. Its cognate antigen is unknown. Relative to the germline gene, one junction end is altered; a read error may explain this. Amplification used 60 Vbeta primers and 13 Jbeta primers. Produced via immunoSEQ multiplex PCR; TCRdb's table is partial and in-frame only. The sample holds approximately 87,000 clones, around four fifths seen once. Study-level findings and limits: Generally TCR sequences proved uncommon, though certain public TCRs appeared in numerous donors. Relative to equally common others, HLA-associated TCR beta chains showed greater clonal expansion in a later analysis.

The source of this sequence is a woman aged 18-30 years in good health and CMV-seropositive. Specimen: PBMCs. The chain recombines TRBV19 with TRBJ2-5; D might be TRBD2 (6 bases). CDR3 residues: CASSTQTRREAQYF. The CDR3 DNA sequence: TGTGCCAGTAGTACCCAGACTAGGAGAGAGGCCCAGTACTTC.